Below, 25 T cell receptor beta chains from the same sample are listed, as sequenced in a study of CD8+ T cells in alopecia areata. Reverse transcribed after extraction, RNA yielded cDNA as the sequencing template. Repertoires were generated with immunoSEQ multiplex PCR, while TCRdb's copy carries only in-frame clones and drops some. The data contain a few hundred thousand clones, around three fifths of them singletons. Treatment here: oral pan-JAK inhibitor, 5-10 mg twice daily. The input for sequencing was CD4+ T cells sorted from blood, taken at roughly week 52, from a patient treated with tofacitinib. All receptors come from a human donor with alopecia areata.

This clone appeared a few times. V and J are TRBV29-1 and TRBJ1-2; possibly TRBD1 for D (5 bases). In germline, CDR1 is SQVTM, CDR2 ANQGSEA. V dropped 4 bases and J dropped 8 bases, with 17 bases sitting between them. The CDR3 has 13 amino acids. The CDR3 nucleotides read TGCAGCGTTGGTTCAGGGAACGTGGGGGGCTACACCTTC. It is translated as CSVGSGNVGGYTF.

This clone was detected once. The V and J genes are TRBV7-2 and TRBJ1-2; no clear D gene. The CDR3 sequence is 14 residues long. Trimming took off 2 bases at V and 0 bases at J, with 7 bases between the two ends. Germline lookup yields CDR1 SGHTA and CDR2 FQGNSA. The CDR3 sequence: CASSLMTANYGYTF. In DNA form, the CDR3 reads TGTGCCAGCAGCTTAATGACGGCTAACTATGGCTACACCTTC.

The rearrangement links TRBV5-4 to TRBJ2-5; D is unresolved. The CDR3 runs to 17 residues. Trimming took off 0 bases at V and 4 bases at J, with 19 bases between the two ends. CDR1 and CDR2 from the germline V gene are SGHNT and YYREEE (reference sequence). CDR3 sequence reads: CASSLVGRLGLAETQYF. CDR3 in DNA: TGTGCCAGCAGCTTGGTTGGTCGTCTTGGGTTGGCAGAGACCCAGTACTTC.

This clone was counted a few times. The J gene is TRBJ1-2, the V gene TRBV7-2; D unresolved. Trimming shortened V by 4 bases and J by 3 bases, and 3 bases separated the two germline ends. The CDR3 totals 11 residues. Germline CDR1 SGHTA, CDR2 FQGNSA. The chain's CDR3 is CASSSYYGYTF. As DNA, the CDR3 is TGTGCCAGCAGCTCATACTATGGCTACACCTTC.

This rearrangement joins TRBV29-1 to TRBJ2-7, with D perhaps TRBD1 (6 bases). The CDR3 is 13 amino acids. Trimming removed 4 bases at V and 3 bases at J, with 13 bases between. Germline CDR1 SQVTM, CDR2 ANQGSEA. In DNA form, the CDR3 reads TGCAGCGTTGTTCACGGACAGAGCTACGAGCAGTACTTC. This translates into CSVVHGQSYEQYF.

The V gene is TRBV7-9, the J gene TRBJ2-5; 7 positions match TRBD1. Germline V gene data show CDR1 as SEHNR and CDR2 as FQNEAQ (reference sequence). The CDR3 totals 15 residues. J was trimmed by 5 bases and V by 5 bases; bases with no gene match: 11. Written as DNA, the CDR3 is TGTGCCAGCAGCGCAAGACCAAGGGGGCCCGAGACCCAGTACTTC. This encodes CASSARPRGPETQYF.

The DNA of the CDR3 is TGCAGCGTTGAAGACGGGCCTCAATCCATACATTTT. The encoded protein is CSVEDGPQSIHF. V and J are TRBV29-1 and TRBJ1-5, with D unresolved. The germline V and J ends were trimmed by 0 bases and 16 bases, with 16 bases remaining between them. Germline CDR1 is SQVTM and CDR2 is ANQGSEA. This CDR3 comprises 12 residues. The variable domain in full, completed from reference TRBV29-1 and TRBJ1-5, reads SAVISQKPSRDICQRGTSLTIQCQVDSQVTMMFWYRQQPGQSLTLIATANQGSEATYESGFVIDKFPISRPNLTFSTLTVSNMSPEDSSIYLCSVEDGPQSIHFGDGTRLSIL.

The chain has TRBV6-5 and TRBJ1-2; the D is unclear. Germline V CDR1 and CDR2: MNHEY, SVGAGI. V lost 0 bases, J lost 1 base, and 9 bases lay in between. CDR3 size: 15 residues. CDR3 bases: TGTGCCAGCAGTTACTCTTTGCAGGTTAACTATGGCTACACCTTC. This sequence encodes CASSYSLQVNYGYTF.

The chain employs TRBV2 and TRBJ1-1; a weak D match, TRBD1 (6 bases). Trimming took 1 base from V and 2 from J, leaving 11 bases between them. The CDR3 is made up of 15 amino acids. Per the germline V gene, CDR1 is SNHLY and CDR2 is FYNNEI. This chain's CDR3 is CASSEVRTANTEAFF. DNA of the CDR3: TGTGCCAGCAGTGAAGTTAGGACAGCAAACACTGAAGCTTTCTTT.

V usage is TRBV6-6 and J usage is TRBJ1-1; D unresolved. This CDR3 spans 12 amino acids. CDR1 is MNHNY and CDR2 is SVGAGI in the germline V gene (reference sequence). V lost 2 bases to trimming and J lost 5 bases, with 6 bases between them. This CDR3 reads CASSYAQTEAFF. The CDR3, as DNA: TGTGCCAGCAGTTACGCACAAACTGAAGCTTTCTTT.

The chain uses TRBV6-5 and TRBJ1-1, with 7 bases matching TRBD1. Losses at the gene ends were 5 bases for V and 3 bases for J; bases not matched to a gene: 6. Germline V gene lookup returns CDR1 MNHEY and CDR2 SVGAGI. The CDR3 has 14 amino acids. CDR3 amino acids: CASSETGSYTEAFF. CDR3 in DNA: TGTGCCAGCAGTGAGACAGGGTCCTACACTGAAGCTTTCTTT.

This chain joins TRBV5-1 and TRBJ2-5; 7 bases agree with TRBD2. The CDR3 totals 14 residues. After removal of 4 bases from V and 4 bases from J, the junction contained 7 bases not matched to a gene. Germline V lookup: CDR1 SGHRS, CDR2 YFSETQ. CDR3 coding DNA: TGCGCCAGCAGCGGGGCGGGAGCTGGAGAGACCCAGTACTTC. Its protein is CASSGAGAGETQYF.

This chain uses TRBV7-2 with TRBJ2-1; a possible D gene is TRBD1 (5 bases). Trimming took 4 bases from V and 9 from J, leaving 13 bases between them. CDR1 is SGHTA, CDR2 FQGNSA, per germline. CDR3 length: 13 amino acids. The CDR3 here is CASSSLSRGEQFF. The CDR3 DNA sequence: TGTGCCAGCAGCTCCCTGAGTAGGGGTGAGCAGTTCTTC.

This clone was detected a few times. This chain uses TRBV15 with TRBJ2-3; 7 nucleotides agree with TRBD1. The ends lost 0 bases at V and 9 bases at J; junction bases unmatched: 9. The CDR3 has 15 residues. The V gene's germline CDR1 is LNHNV and CDR2 YYDKDF (reference sequence). The CDR3, as DNA: TGTGCCACCAGCAGAGAGGGTGCGACAGGGCGGACGCAGTATTTT. This codes for CATSREGATGRTQYF. The full variable domain, with the rest looked up from reference TRBV15 and TRBJ2-3, is DAMVIQNPRYQVTQFGKPVTLSCSQTLNHNVMYWYQQKSSQAPKLLFHYYDKDFNNEADTPDNFQSRRPNTSFCFLDIRSPGLGDTAMYLCATSREGATGRTQYFGPGTRLTVL.

This clone showed up just a few times. This chain joins TRBV9 and TRBJ2-5; possible D gene TRBD1, 5 bases. This CDR3 comprises 14 residues. The germline V and J ends were trimmed by 0 bases and 5 bases, with 11 bases remaining between them. Germline V lookup: CDR1 SGDLS, CDR2 YYNGEE. CDR3 sequence reads: CASSVGGRIETQYF. The CDR3 bases are TGTGCCAGCAGCGTAGGGGGCAGGATCGAGACCCAGTACTTC.

The V call is TRBV30, the J call TRBJ2-1; 15 bases line up with TRBD2. V lost 0 bases, J lost 3 bases, and 9 bases stayed unmatched. In germline, CDR1 is GTSNPN, CDR2 SVGIG (reference sequence). The CDR3 totals 19 residues. The CDR3 region is CAWSVQTGLAGGIYNEQFF. CDR3 in DNA: TGTGCCTGGAGTGTACAAACGGGACTAGCGGGGGGTATCTACAATGAGCAGTTCTTC.

The chain has TRBV18 and TRBJ1-2; 10 bases align to TRBD1. V shed 3 bases, J shed 7 bases, and the junction held 5 bases outside the gene matches. The CDR3 is 14 amino acids. Germline CDR1 is KGHSH and CDR2 is LQKENI. The CDR3 region has the DNA TGTGCCAGCTCACCGAAGACAGGGGGCTTTGGCTACACCTTC. Its translation: CASSPKTGGFGYTF.

The CDR3 protein is CAISESGGGYNEQFF. The CDR3, as DNA: TGTGCCATCAGTGAGTCGGGCGGGGGCTACAATGAGCAGTTCTTC. The rearrangement links TRBV10-3 to TRBJ2-1; 7 bases line up with TRBD2. Trimming removed 0 bases from V and 3 bases from J; junction bases left unmatched: 2. The germline CDR1 and CDR2 sequences are ENHRY and SYGVKD. This CDR3 spans 15 amino acids.

The rearrangement links TRBV13 to TRBJ1-1, with D possibly matching TRBD1 (5 bases). This CDR3 has 14 amino acids. CDR1 PRHDT and CDR2 FYEKMQ come from the germline V gene (reference sequence). Trimming left V 5 bases short and J 2 bases short, with 12 bases between. This CDR3 reads CASSAVGGNTEAFF. The DNA of the CDR3 is TGTGCCAGCAGCGCGGTCGGGGGTAACACTGAAGCTTTCTTT.

The chain uses TRBV11-1 and TRBJ2-3, with 10 bases lining up with TRBD2. Per germline, CDR1 SGHAT and CDR2 FQDESV (reference sequence). Trimming at V came to 4 bases and at J to 4 bases, leaving 11 bases not matched to a gene. CDR3 length: 17 residues. The CDR3 DNA reads as TGTGCCAGCAGCTCGCTTGTAAGCGGGGGGGTCGCAGATACGCAGTATTTT. Translation gives CASSSLVSGGVADTQYF.

The V gene is TRBV18, the J gene TRBJ2-3; no firm D call. With 3 bases removed from V and 4 bases from J, the gap between germline ends came to 8 bases. Germline-derived CDR1 and CDR2 are KGHSH and LQKENI. This CDR3 has 13 residues. CDR3 sequence: CASSPTGPDTQYF. The CDR3 nucleotides read TGTGCCAGCTCACCCACGGGTCCAGATACGCAGTATTTT.

The chain has TRBV6-5 and TRBJ1-2; D is perhaps TRBD1 (5 bases). Trimming removed 0 bases at V and 3 bases at J, with 14 bases between. The V gene's germline CDR1 is MNHEY and CDR2 SVGAGI. This CDR3 is 16 amino acids long. The CDR3 bases are TGTGCCAGCAGTTACTCAAAAATCGACAGTCACTATGGCTACACCTTC. It encodes CASSYSKIDSHYGYTF.

This clone has a handful of counts. V usage is TRBV21-1 and J usage is TRBJ2-4; TRBD2 is taken as the D call from the table, unchecked against the DNA. TRBV21-1 is a recognized pseudogene. The CDR3 totals 15 residues. CDR3 nucleotide sequence: TGTGCCAGCGGACTTTCGGACGGGGTGCTTAACATTCAGTACTTC. Translating gives CASGLSDGVLNIQYF.

The gene calls are TRBV10-3 and TRBJ2-7; 7 positions match TRBD1. This CDR3 is built from 15 residues. CDR1 and CDR2 from the germline V gene are ENHRY and SYGVKD. V was pared by 2 bases and J by 5 bases, with 9 bases of the junction left unmatched. The CDR3 coding sequence is TGTGCCATCAGTGAGCCAGGGGGAAATCGAGACGAGCAGTACTTC. It yields the protein CAISEPGGNRDEQYF.

V usage is TRBV14 and J usage is TRBJ2-3; weak D call: TRBD2 (7 bases). Germline V lookup: CDR1 SGHDN, CDR2 FVKESK. The CDR3 covers 14 residues. V gave up 5 bases and J gave up 6 bases, with 15 bases separating them. The CDR3 DNA reads TGTGCCAGCAGCGTACGGGGGGCCGGTGATACGCAGTATTTT. It yields the protein CASSVRGAGDTQYF.